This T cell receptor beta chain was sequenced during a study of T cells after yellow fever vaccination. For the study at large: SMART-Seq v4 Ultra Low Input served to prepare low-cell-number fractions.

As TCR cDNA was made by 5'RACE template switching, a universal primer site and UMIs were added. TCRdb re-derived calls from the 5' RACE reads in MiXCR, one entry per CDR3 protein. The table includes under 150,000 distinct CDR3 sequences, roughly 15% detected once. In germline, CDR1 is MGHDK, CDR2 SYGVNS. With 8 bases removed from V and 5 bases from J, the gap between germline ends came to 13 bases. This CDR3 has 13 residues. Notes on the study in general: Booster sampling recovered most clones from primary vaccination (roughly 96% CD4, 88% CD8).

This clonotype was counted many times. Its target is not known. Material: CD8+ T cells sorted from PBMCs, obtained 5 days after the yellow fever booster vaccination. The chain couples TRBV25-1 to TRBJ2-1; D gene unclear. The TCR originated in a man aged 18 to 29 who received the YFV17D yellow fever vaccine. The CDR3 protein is CASLTDTHNEQFF. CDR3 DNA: TGTGCCAGCCTAACTGACACCCACAATGAGCAGTTCTTC. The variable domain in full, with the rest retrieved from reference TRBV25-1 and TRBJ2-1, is EADIYQTPRYLVIGTGKKITLECSQTMGHDKMYWYQQDPGMELHLIHYSYGVNSTEKGDLSSESTVSRIRTEHFPLTLESARPSHTSQYLCASLTDTHNEQFFGPGTRLTVL.